The clone carrying this T cell receptor beta chain was observed a single time. Antigen specificity is unknown. The record originates from a study of immune cell composition in non-small cell lung cancer. Study-level background: Tumours were mainly lung adenocarcinoma or squamous cell carcinoma. Regarding the study as a whole: Roughly 80% of squamous and around 34% of adenocarcinoma cases had tumour-associated clones >0.5%.

CDR3 length: 15 residues. The germline V and J ends were trimmed by 0 bases and 2 bases, with 9 bases remaining between them. The V gene's germline CDR1 is SGDLS and CDR2 YYNGEE. Using immunoSEQ multiplex PCR, the repertoire was profiled, and TCRdb retains in-frame clones only, with some absent. The data contain several thousand clones, 65% to 70% of them singletons. Normal lung sampling was at least 3 cm from the tumour, as distant as possible. This receptor was taken from a human donor with non-small cell lung cancer. The chain carries TRBV9 and TRBJ2-1; no clear D. Source material: non-adjacent lung tissue. As DNA, the CDR3 is TGTGCCAGCAGCGTAGAGCCGACACCCTACAATGAGCAGTTCTTC. It translates to CASSVEPTPYNEQFF.